The clone carrying this T cell receptor (beta chain) was recorded once. Its antigen is unidentified. The entry originates in a study of cytomegalovirus exposure and HLA in healthy donors. Whole-study findings and limits: Among TCR sequences, most were rare, though some public TCRs appeared in many donors. Later work showed greater clonal expansion in HLA-associated TCR beta chains than in equally common others. Researchers counted around 170 TCR beta chains as cytomegalovirus-associated. Reportedly, a later analysis found an Asian-associated ancestry cluster had fewer N-insertions than the roughly 630-donor mean.

The CDR3 covers 15 residues. V gave up 1 base and J gave up 2 bases, with 12 bases separating them. From germline, CDR1 is SGHAT and CDR2 FQNNGV. The primer mix had 60 Vbeta and 13 Jbeta primers. The protocol was immunoSEQ multiplex PCR, while the TCRdb copy is restricted to in-frame clones and leaves out a portion. The data contain more than 110,000 clones, 77% of them seen just once; the ten biggest clones take up approximately 3.8%. Sequencing used PBMCs. This TCR was recovered from a male donor in good health and CMV-seronegative. The V gene is TRBV11-2, the J gene TRBJ2-7; D is perhaps TRBD2 (5 bases). The CDR3 region has the DNA TGTGCCAGCAGCTTAGTCCGGGGTGAGGCCTACGAGCAGTACTTC. It is translated as CASSLVRGEAYEQYF.